What follows is one T cell receptor (beta chain) and its context. The data were obtained in a study of blood T cell repertoires in COVID-19. Study-wide context: Sources were T cells, B-cell-depleted T cells, or PBMCs; the material itself was cDNA or gDNA.

In the source study's methods: Reference gene primer amplification in the assay estimated nucleated cell counts. The data were produced by immunoSEQ multiplex PCR, yet TCRdb's version contains in-frame clones alone and is incomplete. V and J calls and clone size are copied from that table; D and trimming were computed from the DNA. The sample shows about 240,000 clones, about 86% of them seen only once. CDR1 and CDR2 from the germline V gene are MDHEN and SYDVKM. The junction had 12 bases not matched to a gene; V was cut back by 5 bases and J by 5 bases. This CDR3 is 17 amino acids long. The V call is TRBV28, the J call TRBJ2-5, with 12 bases lining up with TRBD2. Material for sequencing was PBMCs or T cells enriched from blood (not recorded which). The sequence was collected from a woman in her 40s with acute COVID-19. CDR3 protein: CASSPRLAGEGFETQYF. Here the CDR3 DNA reads TGTGCCAGCAGTCCAAGACTAGCGGGAGAGGGTTTCGAGACCCAGTACTTC.